The 5 T cell receptor beta chains below come from one sample, sequenced in a study of T cell responses to AZD1222 COVID-19 vaccine. TCRdb's table, derived via immunoSEQ multiplex PCR, lists solely in-frame clones and lacks some. Of 110,000 to 150,000 clones in the sample, 80% to 95% are singletons; the top ten hold 2.5% to 4%. Sequencing used peripheral blood, obtained 28 days after the second AZD1222 dose. The receptors shown here come from an adult who received the AZD1222 COVID-19 vaccine.

The V gene is TRBV6-6, the J gene TRBJ1-1; the D gene is possibly TRBD1 (5 bases). Germline V gene data show CDR1 as MNHNY and CDR2 as SVGAGI (reference sequence). The CDR3 is 16 amino acids. V was pared by 2 bases and J by 0 bases, with 13 bases between. CDR3: CASSYEAGSLNTEAFF. In DNA form, the CDR3 reads TGTGCCAGCAGTTACGAGGCAGGGTCCTTGAACACTGAAGCTTTCTTT.

This clone was observed a single time. The chain uses TRBV6-2 or TRBV6-3 and TRBJ1-1; TRBD1 matches 8 bases. The V gene end was trimmed by 2 bases and the J gene end by 1 base; junction bases not matched to a gene: 0. CDR1 and CDR2 (germline): MNHEY, SVGEGT. This CDR3 comprises 14 residues. The CDR3 DNA reads TGTGCCAGCAGTTACACAGGGGGGAACACTGAAGCTTTCTTT. Amino acids: CASSYTGGNTEAFF.

The chain recombines TRBV19 with TRBJ1-5; perhaps TRBD1 as D (5 bases). The V gene lost 8 bases and the J gene lost 3 bases, with 11 bases spanning the gap. This CDR3 region has 13 residues. Germline CDR1 and CDR2: LNHDA and SQIVND (reference sequence). The CDR3 loop reads CASAGALNQPQHF. The CDR3 region has the DNA TGTGCCAGTGCCGGGGCCCTCAATCAGCCCCAGCATTTT.

The chain has TRBV24-1 and TRBJ1-5; 10 bases agree with TRBD1. The length of the CDR3 is 14 residues. After removal of 7 bases from V and 7 bases from J, the junction contained 6 bases not matched to a gene. Germline V gene sequence: CDR1 KGHDR, CDR2 SFDVKD. The CDR3 is CATRDRGQGQPQHF. DNA of the CDR3: TGTGCCACCAGAGACAGGGGGCAAGGACAGCCCCAGCATTTT.

The rearrangement links TRBV2 to TRBJ1-1; 9 bases are a match to TRBD1. Germline V lookup: CDR1 SNHLY, CDR2 FYNNEI. The CDR3 is made up of 13 amino acids. Trimming removed 8 bases from V and 1 base from J; junction bases left unmatched: 2. CDR3 sequence reads: CASGGQGNTEAFF. CDR3 sequence (DNA): TGTGCCAGCGGGGGACAGGGGAACACTGAAGCTTTCTTT.